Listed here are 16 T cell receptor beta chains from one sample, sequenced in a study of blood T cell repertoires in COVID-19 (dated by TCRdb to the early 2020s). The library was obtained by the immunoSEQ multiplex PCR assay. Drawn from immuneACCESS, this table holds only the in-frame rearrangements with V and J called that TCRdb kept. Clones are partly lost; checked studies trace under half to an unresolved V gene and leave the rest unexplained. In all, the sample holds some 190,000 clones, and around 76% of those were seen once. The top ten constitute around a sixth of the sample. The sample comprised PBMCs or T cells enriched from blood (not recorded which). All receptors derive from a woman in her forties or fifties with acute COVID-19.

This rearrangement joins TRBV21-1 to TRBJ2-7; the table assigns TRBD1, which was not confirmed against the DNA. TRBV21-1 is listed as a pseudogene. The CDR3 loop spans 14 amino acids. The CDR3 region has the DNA TGTGCCAGCAGCAAGGGGACAGGATCCTACGAGCAGTACGTC. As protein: CASSKGTGSYEQYV.

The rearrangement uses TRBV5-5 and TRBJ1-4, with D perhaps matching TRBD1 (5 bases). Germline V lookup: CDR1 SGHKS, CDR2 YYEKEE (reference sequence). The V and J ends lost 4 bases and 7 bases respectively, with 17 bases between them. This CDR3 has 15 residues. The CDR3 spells CASSVTGGETEKLFF. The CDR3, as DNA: TGTGCCAGCAGCGTTACTGGGGGGGAGACTGAAAAACTGTTTTTT.

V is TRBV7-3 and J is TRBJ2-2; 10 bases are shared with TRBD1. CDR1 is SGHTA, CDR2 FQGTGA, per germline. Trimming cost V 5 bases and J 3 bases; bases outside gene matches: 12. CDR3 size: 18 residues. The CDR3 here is CASSDSRDRGFDTGELFF. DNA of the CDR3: TGTGCCAGCAGCGACTCCCGGGACAGGGGATTTGACACCGGGGAGCTGTTTTTT.

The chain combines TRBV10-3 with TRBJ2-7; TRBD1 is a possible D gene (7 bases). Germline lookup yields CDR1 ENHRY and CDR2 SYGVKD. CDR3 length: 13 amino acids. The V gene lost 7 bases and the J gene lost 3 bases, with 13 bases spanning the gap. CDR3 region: CAINLQGGYEQYV. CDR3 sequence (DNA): TGTGCCATCAATCTTCAGGGGGGCTACGAGCAGTACGTC.

Here the CDR3 reads CASSPGTVEAFF. The CDR3 nucleotides read TGTGCCAGCAGCCCCGGGACAGTTGAAGCTTTCTTT. The J gene is TRBJ1-1, the V gene TRBV9, with 7 bases identical to TRBD1. After removal of 4 bases from V and 7 bases from J, the junction contained 4 bases not matched to a gene. The V gene's germline CDR1 is SGDLS and CDR2 YYNGEE. This CDR3 is built from 12 residues.

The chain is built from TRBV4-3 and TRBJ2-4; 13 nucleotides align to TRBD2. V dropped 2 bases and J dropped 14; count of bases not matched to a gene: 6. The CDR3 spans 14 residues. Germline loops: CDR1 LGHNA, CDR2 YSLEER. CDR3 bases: TGCGCCAGCAGCCAAAGACTAGCGGGGGGCCCAAAGTACTTC. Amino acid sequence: CASSQRLAGGPKYF.

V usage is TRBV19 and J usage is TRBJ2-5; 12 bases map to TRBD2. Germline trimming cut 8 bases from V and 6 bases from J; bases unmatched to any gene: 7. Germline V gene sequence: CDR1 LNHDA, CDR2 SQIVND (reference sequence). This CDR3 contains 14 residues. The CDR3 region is CASGASGGAQTQYF. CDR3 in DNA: TGTGCCAGTGGCGCTAGCGGGGGGGCCCAGACCCAGTACTTC.

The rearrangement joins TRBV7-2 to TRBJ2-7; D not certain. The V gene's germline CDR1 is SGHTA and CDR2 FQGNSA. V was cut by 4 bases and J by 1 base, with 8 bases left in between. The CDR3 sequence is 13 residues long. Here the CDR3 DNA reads TGTGCCAGCAGCTACATACAGTCCTACGAGCAGTACGTC. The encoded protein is CASSYIQSYEQYV.

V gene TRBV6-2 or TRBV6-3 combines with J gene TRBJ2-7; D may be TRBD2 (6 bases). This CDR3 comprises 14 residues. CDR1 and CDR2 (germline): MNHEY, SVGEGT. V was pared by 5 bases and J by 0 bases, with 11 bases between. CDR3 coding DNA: TGTGCCAGCAGTGGAGGGACCCTCTCCTACGAGCAGTACGTC. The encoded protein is CASSGGTLSYEQYV.

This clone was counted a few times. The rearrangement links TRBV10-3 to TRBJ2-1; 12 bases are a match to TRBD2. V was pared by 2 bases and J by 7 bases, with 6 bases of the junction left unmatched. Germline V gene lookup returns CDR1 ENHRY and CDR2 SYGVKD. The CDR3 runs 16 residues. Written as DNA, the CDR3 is TGTGCCATCAGTGAGCCCCCTAGCGGGGGGGGGAATGAGCAGTTCTTC. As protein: CAISEPPSGGGNEQFF.

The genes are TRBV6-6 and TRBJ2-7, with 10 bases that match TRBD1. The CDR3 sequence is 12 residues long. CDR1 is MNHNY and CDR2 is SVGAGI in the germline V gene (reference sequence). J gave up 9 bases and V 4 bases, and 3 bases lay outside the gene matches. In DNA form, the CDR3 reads TGTGCCAGCAGTTCCGGACAGGGGGTGCAGTACGTC. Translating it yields CASSSGQGVQYV.

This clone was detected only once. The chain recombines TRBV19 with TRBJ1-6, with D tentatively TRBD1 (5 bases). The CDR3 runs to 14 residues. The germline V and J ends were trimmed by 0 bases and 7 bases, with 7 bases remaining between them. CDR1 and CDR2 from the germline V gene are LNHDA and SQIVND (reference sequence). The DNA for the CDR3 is TGTGCCAGTAGTATAGAACAGGACAATTCACCCCTCCACTTT. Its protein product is CASSIEQDNSPLHF.

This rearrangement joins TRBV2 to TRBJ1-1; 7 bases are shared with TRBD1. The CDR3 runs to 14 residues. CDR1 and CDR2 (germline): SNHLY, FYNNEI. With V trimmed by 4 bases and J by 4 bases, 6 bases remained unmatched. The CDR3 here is CASSGRSGGTEAFF. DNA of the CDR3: TGTGCCAGCAGTGGACGGTCAGGGGGCACTGAAGCTTTCTTT.

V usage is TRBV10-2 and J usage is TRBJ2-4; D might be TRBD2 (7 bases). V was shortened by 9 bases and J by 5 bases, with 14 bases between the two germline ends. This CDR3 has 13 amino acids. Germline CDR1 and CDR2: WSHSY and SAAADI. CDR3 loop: CASGGGPQNIQYF. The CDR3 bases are TGCGCCAGTGGGGGGGGGCCTCAAAACATTCAGTACTTC.

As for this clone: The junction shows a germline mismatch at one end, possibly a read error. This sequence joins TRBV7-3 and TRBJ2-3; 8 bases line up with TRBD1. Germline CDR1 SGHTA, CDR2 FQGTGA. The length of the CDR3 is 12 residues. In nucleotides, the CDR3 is TGTGCCAGCAGCTCCTCCGGGACAGGACTCCGTTTT. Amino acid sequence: CASSSSGTGLRF.

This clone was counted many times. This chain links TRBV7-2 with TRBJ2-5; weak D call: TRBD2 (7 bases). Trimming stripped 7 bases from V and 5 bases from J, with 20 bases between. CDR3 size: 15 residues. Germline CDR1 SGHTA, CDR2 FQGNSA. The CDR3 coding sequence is TGTGCCAGCACGGCCCTGGCGGGGGCGGAGGAGACCCAGTACTTC. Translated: CASTALAGAEETQYF.